The clone carrying this T cell receptor (beta chain) was recorded a few times. The antigen is unknown. Per germline, CDR1 SGHRS and CDR2 YFSETQ. V dropped 0 bases and J dropped 8 bases, with 14 bases sitting between them. The CDR3 totals 14 residues. Combining a sample-barcoded 5' primer with a J-beta primer mix, a second PCR ran for about 6 to 12 cycles. The authors tagged each cDNA molecule using a template-switch adaptor with 12 random nucleotides. TCRdb reprocessed the 5' RACE reads with MiXCR, giving one entry per CDR3 protein. The sample comprises approximately 1,700,000 distinct CDR3 sequences, roughly two fifths of which are singletons, and about 21% rests with the top ten. The sample is drawn from a study of blood T cells in healthy people across ages. General study results and limits: Among long-lived donors, naive CD4+ cells were more numerous and diversity higher than in aged donors.

Every donor gave approximately 10 milliliters of peripheral blood. They isolated at least 6 million PBMCs from each sample. The receptor was isolated from a human donor in good health. The sequencing sample was made of blood. The genes are TRBV5-1 and TRBJ1-2; D gene uncertain. This CDR3 reads CASSLGLQIGGYTF. CDR3 nucleotides: TGCGCCAGCAGCTTGGGTCTTCAAATAGGGGGCTACACCTTC.